Listed below are T cell receptor beta chains from one sample, sequenced in a study of cytomegalovirus exposure and HLA in healthy donors. The data were produced by immunoSEQ multiplex PCR, yet TCRdb's version contains in-frame clones alone and is incomplete. The table includes 150,000 or so clones, about 74% detected once. The source material was PBMCs. All receptors derive from a man younger than 30 in good health and CMV-seropositive. Both conserved end residues are part of each CDR3. D genes are given only for firm matches. Clone size, where shown, is once, few, many, or a class for clones that have expanded.

size	V	D	J	CDR3	DNA
-	TRBV14	TRBD2	TRBJ2-1	CASSQGVTSGRRGEQFF	TGTGCCAGCAGCCAAGGAGTGACTAGCGGGAGGCGGGGAGAGCAGTTCTTC
once	TRBV12-5	-	TRBJ1-1	CASGLVQGRKTEAFF	TGTGCTAGTGGTTTGGTACAGGGTAGGAAGACTGAAGCTTTCTTT
-	TRBV4-2	TRBD1	TRBJ1-4	CASSEQTGVGEKLFF	TGTGCCAGCAGCGAACAGACAGGGGTGGGTGAAAAACTGTTTTTT
-	TRBV19	-	TRBJ1-5	CASSMALRPQHF	TGTGCCAGTAGTATGGCCTTACGGCCCCAGCATTTT
-	TRBV6-5	-	TRBJ2-5	CASSYVRQETQYF	TGTGCCAGCAGTTACGTTAGACAAGAGACCCAGTACTTC
-	TRBV30	-	TRBJ2-7	CAWSVRWEQYF	TGTGCCTGGAGTGTACGGTGGGAGCAGTACTTC
-	TRBV4-3	-	TRBJ2-3	CASSQEAGAYTDTQYF	TGCGCCAGCAGCCAAGAGGCAGGGGCCTACACAGATACGCAGTATTTT
-	TRBV18	TRBD2	TRBJ2-7	CASSPRTSGAALYEQYF	TGTGCCAGCTCACCTCGGACTAGCGGGGCGGCCCTATACGAGCAGTACTTC
-	TRBV28	-	TRBJ1-2	CASSFPQPNLYGYTF	TGTGCCAGCAGTTTTCCACAGCCGAACCTCTATGGCTACACCTTC
-	TRBV4-1	TRBD1	TRBJ1-1	CASSSDGQGRVDTEAFF	TGCGCCAGCAGCTCCGATGGACAGGGAAGAGTCGACACTGAAGCTTTCTTT
-	TRBV2	TRBD1	TRBJ1-6	CASRGDRGRHSPLHF	TGTGCCAGCAGGGGGGACAGGGGGAGGCATTCACCCCTCCACTTT
-	TRBV6-6	-	TRBJ2-7	CASSRYTSPPYEQYF	TGTGCCAGCAGCCGCTATACTTCCCCGCCCTACGAGCAGTACTTC
-	TRBV6-5	TRBD2	TRBJ2-1	CASSQSGIFYNEQFF	TGTGCCAGCAGTCAAAGCGGGATTTTCTACAATGAGCAGTTCTTC
-	TRBV7-9	-	TRBJ2-5	CASSRAQVQETQYF	TGTGCCAGCAGCAGAGCCCAGGTTCAAGAGACCCAGTACTTC
once	TRBV5-1	-	TRBJ1-1	CASSLVRNTEAFF	TGCGCCAGCAGCTTGGTGCGGAACACTGAAGCTTTCTTT
-	TRBV4-3	-	TRBJ2-6	CASSQDLTGAGANVLTF	TGCGCCAGCAGCCAAGATCTGACAGGAGCCGGGGCCAACGTCCTGACTTTC
once	TRBV2	-	TRBJ2-2	CASSGLLGTGELFF	TGTGCCAGCAGCGGACTCCTTGGGACCGGGGAGCTGTTTTTT
few	TRBV5-1	TRBD1	TRBJ2-2	CASRGGSSGELFF	TGCGCCAGTAGAGGGGGCTCGAGCGGGGAGCTGTTTTTT
-	TRBV11-3	TRBD2	TRBJ2-1	CASSASGGRYNEQFF	TGTGCCAGCAGCGCGTCGGGGGGTAGATACAATGAGCAGTTCTTC
-	TRBV11-3	-	TRBJ2-7	CASSLGPSYEQYF	TGTGCCAGCAGCTTAGGGCCCTCCTACGAGCAGTACTTC
-	TRBV14	TRBD2	TRBJ2-5	CASSLLAGEGETQYF	TGTGCCAGCAGCCTACTAGCGGGAGAGGGGGAGACCCAGTACTTC
once	TRBV5-4	TRBD1	TRBJ1-2	CASSLDREPRNYGYTF	TGTGCCAGCAGCCTAGACAGGGAGCCTCGTAACTATGGCTACACCTTC
-	TRBV9	-	TRBJ2-6	CASSGYSGANVLTF	TGTGCCAGCTCAGGGTACTCTGGGGCCAACGTCCTGACTTTC